Each of the 24 T cell receptor beta chains below was sequenced from the same sample in a study of blood T cell repertoires in COVID-19. The method was immunoSEQ multiplex PCR; TCRdb's version includes in-frame clones alone and lacks a portion of them. The profile covers 100,000 to 150,000 clones, with around 80% appearing a single time and 6.2% taken by the ten largest. The source material was peripheral blood. The receptors stem from a man in his 70s with acute or convalescent COVID-19.

The chain carries TRBV27 and TRBJ1-2, with D hard to call. The CDR3 runs to 14 residues. CDR1 is MNHEY, CDR2 SMNVEV, per germline (reference sequence). With 3 bases removed from V and 4 bases from J, the gap between germline ends came to 12 bases. DNA for the CDR3: TGTGCCAGCAGTTTGACGGGTTTGAGCTATGGCTACACCTTC. Translated: CASSLTGLSYGYTF.

The chain carries TRBV5-1 and TRBJ2-1; 9 bases are shared with TRBD1. The CDR3 contains 14 residues. Germline lookup yields CDR1 SGHRS and CDR2 YFSETQ. The V and J ends lost 4 bases and 4 bases, in that order; junction bases with no gene match: 3. The CDR3 coding sequence is TGCGCCAGCAGCCTACAGGGGGCGTACAATGAGCAGTTCTTC. Protein sequence: CASSLQGAYNEQFF.

The V gene is TRBV5-1, the J gene TRBJ2-1, with 15 bases that match TRBD2. Trimming at V came to 4 bases and at J to 8 bases, leaving 7 bases not matched to a gene. CDR3 length: 16 residues. Germline V lookup: CDR1 SGHRS, CDR2 YFSETQ. The CDR3 loop is CASSRRTSGGADEQFF. The CDR3 nucleotides are TGCGCCAGCAGCCGGAGGACTAGCGGGGGGGCTGATGAGCAGTTCTTC. The full variable domain, with the rest looked up from reference TRBV5-1 and TRBJ2-1, is KAGVTQTPRYLIKTRGQQVTLSCSPISGHRSVSWYQQTPGQGLQFLFEYFSETQRNKGNFPGRFSGRQFSNSRSEMNVSTLELGDSALYLCASSRRTSGGADEQFFGPGTRLTVL.

This chain uses TRBV7-9 with TRBJ1-2, with 7 bases fitting TRBD1. This CDR3 comprises 14 residues. V was clipped by 0 bases and J by 8 bases; unmatched bases: 6. The germline gives CDR1 SEHNR, CDR2 FQNEAQ (reference sequence). CDR3 nucleotide sequence: TGTGCCAGCAGCTTAGCCCAGACAGGGCGAGGCTACACCTTC. Its translation is CASSLAQTGRGYTF.

The rearrangement joins TRBV27 to TRBJ2-2; 9 bases are a match to TRBD2. Germline CDR1 and CDR2: MNHEY and SMNVEV (reference sequence). V shed 0 bases, J shed 5 bases, and the junction held 13 bases outside the gene matches. The CDR3 runs 19 residues. Written as DNA, the CDR3 is TGTGCCAGCAGTTTATCGCCCGAAACACTAGCGGGCGGGACCGGGGAGCTGTTTTTT. Its translation is CASSLSPETLAGGTGELFF.

In its sample, this clone was seen a few times. V gene TRBV29-1 combines with J gene TRBJ1-2; TRBD1 aligns across 10 bases. The CDR3 spans 15 residues. After removal of 5 bases from V and 6 bases from J, the junction contained 12 bases not matched to a gene. Per germline, CDR1 SQVTM and CDR2 ANQGSEA. CDR3 DNA: TGCAGCGTTTCGGGGGGGACAGGGGAAATCGATGGCTACACCTTC. Translating it yields CSVSGGTGEIDGYTF.

CDR3 loop: CSASVPYGYTF. The CDR3 coding sequence is TGCAGTGCTAGCGTCCCCTATGGCTACACCTTC. The chain carries TRBV20-1 and TRBJ1-2, with unresolved D. Trimming cost V 3 bases and J 4 bases, with 6 bases left between them. Germline loops: CDR1 DFQATT, CDR2 SNEGSKA (reference sequence). CDR3 length: 11 amino acids.

V is TRBV5-4 and J is TRBJ1-5, with no clear D. This CDR3 region has 15 residues. V dropped 0 bases and J dropped 0 bases, with 7 bases sitting between them. Germline V gene data show CDR1 as SGHNT and CDR2 as YYREEE (reference sequence). The CDR3 nucleotides read TGTGCCAGCAGCTTGGGGGGAGATAGCAATCAGCCCCAGCATTTT. Amino acids: CASSLGGDSNQPQHF.

The V and J genes are TRBV28 and TRBJ1-4; D is perhaps TRBD1 (5 bases). Trimming stripped 3 bases from V and 6 bases from J, with 11 bases between. The CDR3 has 14 amino acids. Germline CDR1 is MDHEN and CDR2 is SYDVKM. In DNA form, the CDR3 reads TGTGCCAGCAGTTTTCTAAGCAGGGATGAAAAACTGTTTTTT. Amino acids: CASSFLSRDEKLFF.

This sequence joins TRBV21-1 and TRBJ1-5. TRBV21-1 is a pseudogene. The CDR3 extends over 15 amino acids. Here the CDR3 DNA reads TGTGCCAGCAGCCCAAGCTCCCTAACCAATCAGCCCCAGCATTTT. It encodes CASSPSSLTNQPQHF.

V usage is TRBV6-4 and J usage is TRBJ2-7; a weak D match, TRBD2 (6 bases). Between the trimmed V and J ends, which lost 5 bases and 0 bases, there was a span of 11 bases. Germline V CDR1 and CDR2: MRHNA, SNTAGT. The CDR3 covers 14 residues. The CDR3 DNA follows: TGTGCCAGCAGTCCTAGCGCCCGCTCCTACGAGCAGTACTTC. This sequence encodes CASSPSARSYEQYF.

This clone occurred many times. The gene calls are TRBV27 and TRBJ2-2; perhaps TRBD2 as D (6 bases). Germline CDR1 MNHEY, CDR2 SMNVEV (reference sequence). V was shortened by 4 bases and J by 5 bases, with 11 bases between the two germline ends. CDR3 length: 14 residues. The CDR3 bases are TGTGCCAGCAGTTACCAGGCGGGGACCGGGGAGCTGTTTTTT. This codes for CASSYQAGTGELFF.

The CDR3 sequence: CASSSSLGQDYGYTF. The CDR3 DNA reads as TGTGCCAGCAGCTCATCCCTGGGACAGGACTATGGCTACACCTTC. The chain links TRBV7-2 to TRBJ1-2, with 8 bases matching TRBD1. J gave up 3 bases and V 4 bases, and 7 bases lay outside the gene matches. The CDR3 has 15 amino acids. Germline V CDR1 and CDR2: SGHTA, FQGNSA.

The chain links TRBV7-6 to TRBJ1-3; no reliable D call. The CDR3 is made up of 15 amino acids. Germline V CDR1 and CDR2: SGHVS, FNYEAQ. V was clipped by 4 bases and J by 2 bases, with 12 bases between them. CDR3 loop: CASSSRGRPGNTIYF. The DNA for the CDR3 is TGTGCCAGCAGCTCCCGTGGGCGCCCTGGAAACACCATATATTTT.

This clone was seen a few times. This chain uses TRBV5-5 with TRBJ1-5; no reliable D call. CDR1 SGHKS and CDR2 YYEKEE come from the germline V gene (reference sequence). Trimming took off 3 bases at V and 0 bases at J, with 10 bases between the two ends. CDR3 length: 15 amino acids. CDR3 loop: CASSYSSSSNQPQHF. CDR3 bases: TGTGCCAGCAGCTACTCGAGTTCTAGCAATCAGCCCCAGCATTTT. The full variable domain, with the rest looked up from reference TRBV5-5 and TRBJ1-5, is DAGVTQSPTHLIKTRGQQVTLRCSPISGHKSVSWYQQVLGQGPQFIFQYYEKEERGRGNFPDRFSARQFPNYSSELNVNALLLGDSALYLCASSYSSSSNQPQHFGDGTRLSIL.

The chain joins TRBV2 to TRBJ1-2; D unresolved. The CDR3 has 14 residues. V lost 6 bases and J 2 bases, leaving 13 bases between the germline ends. Germline V gene lookup returns CDR1 SNHLY and CDR2 FYNNEI. The CDR3 region has the DNA TGTGCCAGCAGACCTGACGGAGCCAACTATGGCTACACCTTC. Translation: CASRPDGANYGYTF.

The chain has TRBV9 and TRBJ2-2; D call uncertain. Trimming cost V 0 bases and J 0 bases, with 9 bases left between them. From germline, CDR1 is SGDLS and CDR2 YYNGEE. This CDR3 has 16 residues. In DNA, the CDR3 is TGTGCCAGCAGCGTAGGAGGTGGCTCGAACACCGGGGAGCTGTTTTTT. Translation gives CASSVGGGSNTGELFF.

The chain has TRBV9 and TRBJ2-2; TRBD1 matches at 8 bases. This CDR3 has 16 residues. Per germline, CDR1 SGDLS and CDR2 YYNGEE. The V and J ends lost 1 base and 5 bases, in that order; junction bases with no gene match: 7. CDR3 sequence reads: CASSVSSGGPTGELFF. DNA for the CDR3: TGTGCCAGCAGCGTAAGTTCAGGGGGCCCAACCGGGGAGCTGTTTTTT.

The J gene is TRBJ2-1, the V gene TRBV3-1 (or the pseudogene TRBV3-2); the match to TRBD2 covers 9 bases. V trimming: 0 bases; J trimming: 5 bases; junction bases outside the gene matches: 2. CDR1 and CDR2 from the germline V gene are LGHDT and YNNKEL (reference sequence). The CDR3 is made up of 15 amino acids. The CDR3 is CASSQEVAGDNEQFF. The CDR3 region has the DNA TGTGCCAGCAGCCAAGAGGTAGCGGGGGACAATGAGCAGTTCTTC.

This chain uses TRBV3-1 (or the pseudogene TRBV3-2) with TRBJ2-1; possibly TRBD1 for D (6 bases). V lost 0 bases and J 4 bases, leaving 10 bases between the germline ends. CDR1 and CDR2 (germline): LGHDT, YNNKEL (reference sequence). The CDR3 has 15 residues. DNA of the CDR3: TGTGCCAGCAGCCAAGAGACAGGCCTTTACAATGAGCAGTTCTTC. Encoded protein: CASSQETGLYNEQFF.

The chain has TRBV7-2 and TRBJ1-2, with D possibly TRBD1 on 6 matching bases. In germline, CDR1 is SGHTA, CDR2 FQGNSA. This CDR3 has 16 residues. V lost 4 bases and J lost 8, with 23 bases in between. Here the CDR3 DNA reads TGTGCCAGCAGCTCACAGGACAGCGCCTTCTTCGCGGGCTACACCTTC. It is translated as CASSSQDSAFFAGYTF. Filled out from reference TRBV7-2 and TRBJ1-2, the complete variable domain reads GAGVSQSPSNKVTEKGKDVELRCDPISGHTALYWYRQSLGQGLEFLIYFQGNSAPDKSGLPSDRFSAERTGGSVSTLTIQRTQQEDSAVYLCASSSQDSAFFAGYTFGSGTRLTVV.

This chain connects TRBV9 to TRBJ2-6, with TRBD1 identical over 8 bases. The ends lost 4 bases at V and 4 bases at J; junction bases unmatched: 7. CDR1 is SGDLS, CDR2 YYNGEE, per germline. The CDR3 length is 16 residues. CDR3 sequence: CASSPSRGPGANVLTF. The CDR3 coding sequence is TGTGCCAGCAGCCCCAGCAGGGGGCCCGGGGCCAACGTCCTGACTTTC.

The chain carries TRBV30 and TRBJ1-4, with D uncertain. CDR3 length: 12 amino acids. CDR1 and CDR2 from the germline V gene are GTSNPN and SVGIG (reference sequence). The germline V and J ends were trimmed by 5 bases and 5 bases, with 9 bases remaining between them. The CDR3 nucleotides read TGTGCCTGGGATAACAAGAATGAAAAACTGTTTTTT. Translating gives CAWDNKNEKLFF.

This chain uses TRBV4-2 with TRBJ1-1, with a possible D match to TRBD1 (5 bases). The germline gives CDR1 LGHNA, CDR2 YNFKEQ. Trimming removed 2 bases from V and 6 bases from J, with 10 bases in between. The CDR3 is made up of 13 amino acids. The CDR3 sequence: CASSQLGVPEAFF. The CDR3 bases are TGTGCCAGCAGCCAATTAGGGGTCCCTGAAGCTTTCTTT.